A selection of T cell receptor beta chains follows, all from one sample in a study of beta chain features in type 1 diabetes. This table comes from immunoSEQ multiplex PCR, and its TCRdb copy is limited to in-frame clones, with some not included. Seen here are hundreds of thousands of clones, around an eighth observed once, and the top ten hold roughly 0.04%. Sequencing input: naive CD4+ T cells from blood. The receptor source for this set is a man aged 18 to 29 with type 1 diabetes. Both conserved end residues are part of each CDR3. Fields, in order: clone size, J gene, V gene, D gene, CDR3 DNA, CDR3 protein. D genes are given only for firm matches. Size tells how often a clone was seen (once, few, many) or the class of an expanded clone, and some rows leave it out.

few | TRBJ1-5 | TRBV5-6 | NA | TGTGCCAGCAGCCTCCGTGCTCAGCCCCAGCATTTT | CASSLRAQPQHF
NA | TRBJ2-1 | TRBV30 | TRBD2 | TGTGCCTTTCAGGGACTAGCGGGAGTTGGGGAGCAGTTCTTC | CAFQGLAGVGEQFF
few | TRBJ2-6 | TRBV7-3 | NA | TGTGCCAGCAGCTTGGGTGGGGCCAACGTCCTGACTTTC | CASSLGGANVLTF
few | TRBJ2-7 | TRBV9 | NA | TGTGCCAGCAGCCGGGACCCATCCTACGAGCAGTACTTC | CASSRDPSYEQYF
few | TRBJ1-2 | TRBV30 | NA | TGTGCCTGGAGTAACCAAAGGTGGGATGGCTACACCTTC | CAWSNQRWDGYTF
few | TRBJ2-3 | TRBV4-2 | TRBD2 | TGTGCCAGCAGCCCTTCGGGAGGGGCAGATACGCAGTATTTT | CASSPSGGADTQYF
NA | TRBJ1-6 | TRBV7-2 | NA | TGTGCCAGCAGCGAGAGAATTGCGAGCTCCTATAATTCACCCCTCCACTTT | CASSERIASSYNSPLHF
NA | TRBJ2-2 | TRBV29-1 | TRBD1 | TGCAGCACAAGACAGGGACGTACCGGGGAGCTGTTTTTT | CSTRQGRTGELFF
NA | TRBJ1-4 | TRBV1 | NA | TGCACCAGCAGCTATGACGGACTGACTAATGAAAAACTGTTTTTT | CTSSYDGLTNEKLFF
few | TRBJ1-6 | TRBV7-2 | NA | TGTGCCAGCAGCGCCCTTTACCCCAGTAATTCACCCCTCCACTTT | CASSALYPSNSPLHF
NA | TRBJ2-7 | TRBV7-2 | NA | TGTGCCAGCAGCGAAATCTCCTACGAGCAGTACTTC | CASSEISYEQYF
NA | TRBJ2-7 | TRBV18 | TRBD1 | TGTGCCAGCTCGGCCGGGACAGGGTTGAGTTACGAGCAGTACTTC | CASSAGTGLSYEQYF
NA | TRBJ1-1 | TRBV28 | NA | TGTGCCAGCAGTCCCAGGGGATTTTTGGTTGAAGCTTTCTTT | CASSPRGFLVEAFF
few | TRBJ2-2 | TRBV28 | NA | TGTGCCAGTCAGTCCTCCGGGGAGCTGTTTTTT | CASQSSGELFF
NA | TRBJ2-7 | TRBV28 | TRBD1 | TGTGCCAGCAGTCCCCCCGGGACAGCCTACGAGCAGTACTTC | CASSPPGTAYEQYF
few | TRBJ2-6 | TRBV29-1 | NA | TGCAGCGTTGGACACTCTGGGGCCAACGTCCTGACTTTC | CSVGHSGANVLTF
NA | TRBJ2-1 | TRBV30 | NA | TGTGCCGGGAGGGGGCCAGGCTCCTACAATGAGCAGTTCTTC | CAGRGPGSYNEQFF
NA | TRBJ2-1 | TRBV5-1 | TRBD1 | TGCGCCAGCAGCTTGGGGCGCAGGGGGCTAGCGTTTGACAATGAGCAGTTCTTC | CASSLGRRGLAFDNEQFF
few | TRBJ1-1 | TRBV4-2 | NA | TGTGCCAGCAGCCCGGTTGGACAGACGAACACTGAAGCTTTCTTT | CASSPVGQTNTEAFF
NA | TRBJ1-5 | TRBV30 | NA | TGTGCCTGGAGTGTAAGCCCCTCGTTGGGCAATCAGCCCCAGCATTTT | CAWSVSPSLGNQPQHF
NA | TRBJ1-2 | TRBV18 | NA | TGTGCCAGCTCACCCGGGACCTCTGGGGACGGCTACACCTTC | CASSPGTSGDGYTF
NA | TRBJ2-1 | TRBV5-1 | NA | TGCGCCAGCAGCTGGGACTTAAGCTCCTACAATGAGCAGTTCTTC | CASSWDLSSYNEQFF
few | TRBJ2-7 | TRBV5-1 | NA | NA | CASSLVGQGTIGIF
NA | TRBJ2-6 | TRBV30 | NA | TGTGCCTGGAGGGGTCGATCCACACCTGGGGCCAACGTCCTGACTTTC | CAWRGRSTPGANVLTF
NA | TRBJ1-5 | TRBV7-2 | NA | TGTGCCAGCAGCTTAGATGGGGGGAACAATCAGCCCCAGCATTTT | CASSLDGGNNQPQHF
few | TRBJ2-1 | TRBV25-1 | TRBD2 | TGTGCCATCAGGGGGGGGACTAGCGGGACTTACAATGAGCAGTTCTTC | CAIRGGTSGTYNEQFF
NA | TRBJ2-1 | TRBV18 | TRBD2 | TGTGCCAGCTCACCTTTACTAGCGGGAGTATACAATGAGCAGTTCTTC | CASSPLLAGVYNEQFF
NA | TRBJ1-2 | TRBV5-1 | NA | TGCGCCAGCAGCTTGGTGGTGGGGCTCGATGGCTACACCTTC | CASSLVVGLDGYTF
NA | TRBJ1-1 | TRBV5-6 | NA | TGTGCCAGCAGCGCAGGGAACACTGAAGCTTTCTTT | CASSAGNTEAFF
NA | TRBJ1-2 | TRBV7-9 | NA | TGTGCCAGCAGCTTACACCAGGCGGGTGGCTACACCTTC | CASSLHQAGGYTF
NA | TRBJ1-4 | TRBV4-1 | NA | TGCGCCAGCAGCCCCCCGTCAGGGAGAGGAGAAAAACTGTTTTTT | CASSPPSGRGEKLFF
few | TRBJ1-1 | TRBV28 | NA | TGTGCCAGCAGTTTGACAATGGGCTCGGGGAACACTGAAGCTTTCTTT | CASSLTMGSGNTEAFF
NA | TRBJ2-1 | TRBV13 | NA | TGTGCCAGCAGCTTGACCCAAAATGAGCAGTTCTTC | CASSLTQNEQFF
NA | TRBJ2-5 | TRBV7-9 | NA | TGTGCCAGCAGCTTGACAAACCAAGAGACCCAGTACTTC | CASSLTNQETQYF
NA | TRBJ1-2 | TRBV11-2 | TRBD1 | TGTGCCAGCACCCGGATCGGACAGGTCAACTATGGCTACACCTTC | CASTRIGQVNYGYTF
few | TRBJ2-1 | TRBV25-1 | TRBD2 | TGTGCCAGCAGTGGCCGGCGGGAGGGCCGAGGTACGGACAATGAGCAGTTCTTC | CASSGRREGRGTDNEQFF
NA | TRBJ1-1 | TRBV29-1 | NA | TGCAGCGTTGAAAAATCCACTGAAGCTTTCTTT | CSVEKSTEAFF
NA | TRBJ2-2 | TRBV7-7 | NA | TGTGCTAGCAGCTTAGACAGCGCGAACACCGGGGAGCTGTTTTTT | CASSLDSANTGELFF
few | TRBJ1-5 | TRBV4-3 | NA | TGCGCCAGCAGCCAAGTGGCAGATAGCAATCAGCCCCAGCATTTT | CASSQVADSNQPQHF
NA | TRBJ2-1 | TRBV9 | TRBD1 | TGTGCCAGCAGCGCTGACAGGGCTAGCCTGAATGAGCAGTTCTTC | CASSADRASLNEQFF
NA | TRBJ2-1 | TRBV2 | NA | TGTGCCAGCAGTGTAGAGGGAAGGTCCTACAATGAGCAGTTCTTC | CASSVEGRSYNEQFF
few | TRBJ2-3 | TRBV5-4 | NA | TGTGCCAGCAGCTTGCAGGCGGTGTCGTCGGATACGCAGTATTTT | CASSLQAVSSDTQYF
NA | TRBJ2-3 | TRBV5-6 | NA | TGTGCCAGCAGCCCCGGGACGGATACGCAGTATTTT | CASSPGTDTQYF
NA | TRBJ2-2 | TRBV4-3 | NA | TGCGCCAGCAGCCAAGCCCCGGGACATACGAACACCGGGGAGCTGTTTTTT | CASSQAPGHTNTGELFF
NA | TRBJ1-6 | TRBV7-2 | NA | TGTGCCAGCAGCTTAGGAGGCACGAGCTCCTATAATTCACCCCTCCACTTT | CASSLGGTSSYNSPLHF
few | TRBJ1-1 | TRBV9 | NA | TGTGCCAGCAGCGTAGCGAGTTGGGGGAGAGAAGCTTTCTTT | CASSVASWGREAFF
few | TRBJ2-5 | TRBV10-3 | NA | TGTGCCATCAGTGATGTCGACCTCGAGACCCAGTACTTC | CAISDVDLETQYF
NA | TRBJ1-2 | TRBV14 | NA | TGTGCCAGCAGCCCGCTACAGGATTGGGTCTATGGCTACACCTTC | CASSPLQDWVYGYTF
few | TRBJ1-4 | TRBV2 | NA | TGTGCCAGCAGGGCCAACAGAGCAACTAATGAAAAACTGTTTTTT | CASRANRATNEKLFF
few | TRBJ1-1 | TRBV18 | TRBD1 | TGTGCCAGCTCACCACCGGTGGGACAGGCATACATGAACACTGAAGCTTTCTTT | CASSPPVGQAYMNTEAFF
NA | TRBJ2-1 | TRBV15 | TRBD2 | TGTGCCACAGGGACTAGCGGGACCCGCTCCTACAATGAGCAGTTCTTC | CATGTSGTRSYNEQFF